This T cell receptor beta chain emerged from a study of human T cells and chemical hapten exposure. Time point here: patch test 2, 6 weeks after DPC sensitization. Sample treatment: therapeutic diphenylcyclopropenone sensitization with weekly scalp DPC. The starting material, unfractionated whole blood, was used for total RNA extraction. V lost 3 bases and J lost 7, with 4 bases in between. The CDR3 is 11 amino acids. TCRdb fed the RACE reads into MiXCR, producing one record per CDR3 protein. The sample holds 40,000 or so distinct CDR3 sequences, approximately 9.5% seen once. Ten or more counts support this clonotype.

This chain connects TRBV12-3 or TRBV12-4 to TRBJ2-1, with D uncertain. The sequence was collected from a woman aged 25-40 years with alopecia areata. Some clones in this sample may be carry-over from other donors' samples. Sequenced here: whole blood, sampled in connection with sensitization to the hapten diphenylcyclopropenone (DPC). CDR3 nucleotides: TGTGCCAGCAGTTTGACTAATGAGCAGTTCTTC. Translated, it gives CASSLTNEQFF.